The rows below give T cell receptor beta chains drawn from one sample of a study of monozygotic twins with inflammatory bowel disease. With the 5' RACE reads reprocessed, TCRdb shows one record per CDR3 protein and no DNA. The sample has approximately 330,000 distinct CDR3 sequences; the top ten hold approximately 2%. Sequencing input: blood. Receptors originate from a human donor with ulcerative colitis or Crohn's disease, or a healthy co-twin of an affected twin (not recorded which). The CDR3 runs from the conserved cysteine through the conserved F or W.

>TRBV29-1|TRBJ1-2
CSVVASGGYTF
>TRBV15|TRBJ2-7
CATSRDPATYEQYF
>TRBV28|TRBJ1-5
CASSINNQPQHF
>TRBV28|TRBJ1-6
CAAQTATNSPLHF
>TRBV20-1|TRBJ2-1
CSVDRGIYNEQFF
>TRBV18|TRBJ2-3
CASSPMSGSTDTQYF
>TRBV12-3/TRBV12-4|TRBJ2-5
CASSVHGETQYF
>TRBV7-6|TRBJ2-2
CASSARQGIRAGELFF
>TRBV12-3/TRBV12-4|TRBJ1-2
CASSSWGVGANYGYTF
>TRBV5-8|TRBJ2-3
CASSLTSGRDVTDTQYF
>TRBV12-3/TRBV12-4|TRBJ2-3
CASSFAGGSDTQYF
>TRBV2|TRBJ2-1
CASSGGNRYNEQFF
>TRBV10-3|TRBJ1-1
CAILAQSGTEAFF
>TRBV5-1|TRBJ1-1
CASRSVNSRQVYYTEAFF
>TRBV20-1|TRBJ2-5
CSARDVQETQYF
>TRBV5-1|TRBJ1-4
CASRQTPGGATNEKLFF
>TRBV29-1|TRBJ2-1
CSVGEGLSYYNEQFF
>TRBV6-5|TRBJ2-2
CASSHHGFNTGELFF
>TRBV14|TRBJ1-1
CASRPIDRLNTEAFF
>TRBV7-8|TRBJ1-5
CASSKNSNQPQHF
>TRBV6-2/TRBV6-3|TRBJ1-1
CASSYSGIPEAFF
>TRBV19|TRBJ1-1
CASRIQGPARTEAFF
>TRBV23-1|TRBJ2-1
CARNPRDQNEQFF
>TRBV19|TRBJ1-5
CASKGSNQPQHF
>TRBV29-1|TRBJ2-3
CSVGRGGSGATDTQYF
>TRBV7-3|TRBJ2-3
CASSFVGTSEEYF
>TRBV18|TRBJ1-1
CASSLERDLEAFF
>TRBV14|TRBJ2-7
CASSQRDGRQYF
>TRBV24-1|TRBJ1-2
CATRRTGNYGYTF
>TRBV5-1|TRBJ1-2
CASSILTGSYGYTF
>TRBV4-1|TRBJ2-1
CASSRIPGTGWSNEQFF
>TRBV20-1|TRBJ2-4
CSAFRPGPNIQYF
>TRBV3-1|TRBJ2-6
CASSQDEIGANVLTF
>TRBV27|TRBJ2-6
CASSFGSPDLFGANVLTF
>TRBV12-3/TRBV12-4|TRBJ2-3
CASSIFRAGHTDTQYF
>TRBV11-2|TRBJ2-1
CASSGMGRDNEQFF
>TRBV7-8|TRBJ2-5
CASSKHYGTAGQETQYF
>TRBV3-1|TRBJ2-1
CASSQEWGRNEQFF
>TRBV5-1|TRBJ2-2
CASSLDIGGTGELFF
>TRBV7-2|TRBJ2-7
CASSFTGGSGEQYF
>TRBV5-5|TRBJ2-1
CASSWEGRTSPYNEQFF
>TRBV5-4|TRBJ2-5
CASRRDRGQETQYF
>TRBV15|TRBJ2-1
CATSRGYGEEQFF
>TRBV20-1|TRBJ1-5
CSAGGQGNQPQHF
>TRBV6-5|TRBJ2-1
CASSYSASGRNEQFF
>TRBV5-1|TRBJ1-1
CASSGGPKAFF
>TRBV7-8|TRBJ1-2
CASSSGIRGDGYTF
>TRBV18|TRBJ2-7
CASSPEFQLSYEQYF
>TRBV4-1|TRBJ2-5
CASSQADRQETQYF
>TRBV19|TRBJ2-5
CASSRRRTGEEETQYF
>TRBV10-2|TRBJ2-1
CASSPGTSDYNEQFF
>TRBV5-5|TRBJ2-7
CASSLQELGTGEQYF
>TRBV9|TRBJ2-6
CASSGTGSSGANVLTF
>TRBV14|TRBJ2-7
CASSQGRWAVYYEQYF
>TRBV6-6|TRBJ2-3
CASGQPGTDTQYF